These 23 T cell receptor beta chains share one sample of origin, sequenced in a study of CD8 T cells in ankylosing spondylitis. Study-wide results and limits: A motif of under ten highly homologous TCR beta variants was seen as apparently characteristic of ankylosing spondylitis blood.

From the 5' RACE reads, TCRdb called clonotypes with MiXCR, one entry per CDR3 protein. The table has about 480,000 distinct CDR3 sequences, 17% seen once. These receptors have no known antigen. The sequenced sample consisted of blood, either unsorted or a sorted T cell fraction (not recorded which). Source of these receptors: a male donor with ankylosing spondylitis.

This clonotype has at least ten counts. The V gene is TRBV20-1, the J gene TRBJ2-1; TRBD2 agrees at 11 bases. Germline CDR1 DFQATT, CDR2 SNEGSKA (reference sequence). The CDR3 runs to 13 residues. Losses at the gene ends were 6 bases for V and 12 bases for J; bases not matched to a gene: 10. This chain's CDR3 is CSAWSSGGKRQFF. The CDR3 DNA reads TGCAGTGCATGGTCTAGCGGGGGGAAACGGCAGTTCTTC.

The chain couples TRBV29-1 to TRBJ2-1; 9 bases match TRBD2. The V gene's germline CDR1 is SQVTM and CDR2 ANQGSEA. The CDR3 contains 14 residues. Losses at the gene ends were 4 bases for V and 6 bases for J; bases not matched to a gene: 7. The CDR3 DNA is TGCAGCGTTGGCGGGGGGGGTTTCGGCAATGAGCAGTTCTTC. Translation: CSVGGGGFGNEQFF.

The V and J genes are TRBV12-3 or TRBV12-4 and TRBJ2-5; 8 nucleotides align to TRBD1. The CDR3 consists of 15 residues. With 0 bases clipped from V and 5 bases from J, the junction kept 5 bases outside the gene matches. In DNA, the CDR3 is TGTGCCAGCAGTTTAGCGACCAGGGGGCGGGAGACCCAGTACTTC. This gives the protein CASSLATRGRETQYF.

This sequence joins TRBV27 and TRBJ2-3, with 8 bases fitting TRBD2. Germline trimming cut 4 bases from V and 3 bases from J; bases unmatched to any gene: 9. Germline lookup yields CDR1 MNHEY and CDR2 SMNVEV (reference sequence). CDR3 size: 16 residues. The CDR3 nucleotides are TGTGCCAGCAGTTCCCCCAGCGGGAGTGGGACAGATACGCAGTATTTT. Protein: CASSSPSGSGTDTQYF.

The gene calls are TRBV3-1 and TRBJ2-1; TRBD2 matches 7 bases. The CDR3 sequence is 16 residues long. Germline trimming cut 4 bases from V and 5 bases from J; bases unmatched to any gene: 11. Germline values: CDR1 LGHDT, CDR2 YNNKEL (reference sequence). CDR3 bases: TGTGCCAGCAGCCGGTATAGCGGGTTAACTAACAATGAGCAGTTCTTC. Translation gives CASSRYSGLTNNEQFF.

This clonotype was detected many times. The chain carries TRBV12-3 or TRBV12-4 and TRBJ1-5; unclear D gene. The CDR3 loop spans 12 amino acids. V was clipped by 4 bases and J by 7 bases, with 8 bases between them. The CDR3 region has the DNA TGTGCCAGCAGTTCCCCAAGGCAGCCCCAGCATTTT. Its protein is CASSSPRQPQHF.

This clonotype was found a few times. The rearrangement uses TRBV28 and TRBJ2-7, with TRBD1 as a possible D gene (9 bases). Germline V CDR1 and CDR2: MDHEN, SYDVKM. The CDR3 covers 16 residues. Trimming pared 4 bases from V and 0 bases from J, leaving 16 bases between. This CDR3 is CASSSGGTGSSYEQYF. The CDR3 nucleotides read TGTGCCAGCAGTTCGGGGGGGACAGGGAGCTCCTACGAGCAGTACTTC.

The V gene is TRBV20-1, the J gene TRBJ1-4; D ambiguous. Looked up from germline, CDR1 is DFQATT and CDR2 is SNEGSKA (reference sequence). The CDR3 contains 15 residues. V lost 0 bases and J lost 1, with 9 bases in between. Written as DNA, the CDR3 is TGCAGTGCTAGAGATCCCACACAAACTAATGAAAAACTGTTTTTT. It yields the protein CSARDPTQTNEKLFF.

This clonotype was observed many times. The rearrangement joins TRBV7-9 to TRBJ2-2, with 9 bases matching TRBD1. The CDR3 loop spans 14 amino acids. In germline, CDR1 is SEHNR, CDR2 FQNEAQ (reference sequence). V was pared by 5 bases and J by 7 bases, with 5 bases of the junction left unmatched. For the CDR3, the DNA is TGTGCCAGCAGCGTACAGGGGGCAGGCGGGGAGCTGTTTTTT. Protein sequence: CASSVQGAGGELFF.

This clonotype was counted a few times. The chain couples TRBV9 to TRBJ2-3, with 11 bases fitting TRBD2. The CDR3 contains 17 residues. Per germline, CDR1 SGDLS and CDR2 YYNGEE. The junction had 5 bases not matched to a gene; V was cut back by 1 base and J by 1 base. The CDR3 DNA sequence: TGTGCCAGCAGCGTAACTAGCGGGAGAATCGGCACAGATACGCAGTATTTT. Translating gives CASSVTSGRIGTDTQYF.

At least ten counts were recorded for this clonotype. This sequence joins TRBV7-2 and TRBJ2-3; 14 bases align to TRBD2. Trimming cost V 1 base and J 8 bases; bases outside gene matches: 5. The CDR3 sequence is 16 residues long. Germline V gene data show CDR1 as SGHTA and CDR2 as FQGNSA. The CDR3 loop is CASSLVVTSGGATQYF. The CDR3 coding sequence is TGTGCCAGCAGCTTAGTGGTGACTAGCGGGGGGGCTACGCAGTATTTT.

This clonotype was seen at least ten times. The chain uses TRBV12-3 or TRBV12-4 and TRBJ1-5; 12 bases map to TRBD1. The CDR3 is 15 amino acids. J was trimmed by 5 bases and V by 4 bases; bases with no gene match: 3. The CDR3 sequence is CASSSGTGGDQPQHF. The CDR3 DNA reads as TGTGCCAGCAGTTCCGGGACAGGGGGCGATCAGCCCCAGCATTTT.

This clonotype came up many times. V gene TRBV5-6 combines with J gene TRBJ2-4; possibly TRBD2 for D (6 bases). V lost 4 bases and J lost 4, with 12 bases in between. The germline V gene has CDR1 SGHDT and CDR2 YYEEEE. The CDR3 totals 14 residues. The DNA for the CDR3 is TGTGCCAGCAGCATACCGGGGGAGAAAAACATTCAGTACTTC. It codes for CASSIPGEKNIQYF.

The chain recombines TRBV7-9 with TRBJ1-6; 7 bases are shared with TRBD1. The V gene end was trimmed by 5 bases and the J gene end by 7 bases; junction bases not matched to a gene: 5. Germline assignment: CDR1 SEHNR and CDR2 FQNEAQ (reference sequence). The CDR3 covers 14 residues. In nucleotides, the CDR3 is TGTGCCAGCAGCCAAGACAGGGTCAATTCACCCCTCCACTTT. It codes for CASSQDRVNSPLHF.

The table lists this clonotype with a few counts. The chain has TRBV4-1 and TRBJ2-3; D call uncertain. Trimming removed 1 base at V and 3 bases at J, with 5 bases between. The CDR3 is 13 residues long. Germline CDR1 reads MGHRA; CDR2 reads YSYEKL. The CDR3 DNA sequence: TGCGCCAGCAGCCAAGTCACGACAGATACGCAGTATTTT. It translates to CASSQVTTDTQYF.

The chain recombines TRBV3-1 with TRBJ2-5, with a possible D match to TRBD1 (6 bases). The CDR3 has 15 amino acids. V lost 2 bases and J lost 4, with 14 bases in between. CDR1 is LGHDT and CDR2 is YNNKEL in the germline V gene (reference sequence). Written as DNA, the CDR3 is TGTGCCAGCAGCCAAATGTTACAGGGATCAGAGACCCAGTACTTC. It encodes CASSQMLQGSETQYF.

In its sample, this clonotype was seen a few times. The gene calls are TRBV5-6 and TRBJ2-5, with a tentative D call TRBD1 (7 bases). CDR1 is SGHDT, CDR2 YYEEEE, per germline. Trimming left V 0 bases short and J 5 bases short, with 20 bases between. There are 17 residues in the CDR3. CDR3 in amino acids: CASSLGRRGPSPETQYF. CDR3 bases: TGTGCCAGCAGCTTGGGGCGGAGGGGGCCCTCCCCTGAGACCCAGTACTTC.

This clonotype was recorded at least ten times. The gene calls are TRBV7-8 and TRBJ2-7, with 8 bases fitting TRBD2. This CDR3 spans 15 amino acids. V lost 6 bases to trimming and J lost 1 base; unmatched junction nucleotides: 8. Germline V gene sequence: CDR1 SGHVS, CDR2 FQNEAQ. CDR3 nucleotides: TGTGCCAGCAGGGGGAAGCGGGGGCGATCCTACGAGCAGTACTTC. Translating gives CASRGKRGRSYEQYF.

The J gene is TRBJ1-1, the V gene TRBV5-1; D is uncertain. V dropped 0 bases and J dropped 1 base, with 10 bases sitting between them. The CDR3 consists of 15 residues. Germline values: CDR1 SGHRS, CDR2 YFSETQ. The DNA for the CDR3 is TGCGCCAGCAGCTTGGGGTCGGCAGGGAACACTGAAGCTTTCTTT. This sequence encodes CASSLGSAGNTEAFF. The variable domain in full, completed from reference TRBV5-1 and TRBJ1-1, reads KAGVTQTPRYLIKTRGQQVTLSCSPISGHRSVSWYQQTPGQGLQFLFEYFSETQRNKGNFPGRFSGRQFSNSRSEMNVSTLELGDSALYLCASSLGSAGNTEAFFGQGTRLTVV.

The chain links TRBV12-3 or TRBV12-4 to TRBJ1-5; possibly TRBD1 for D (5 bases). Trimming took 6 bases from V and 4 from J, leaving 16 bases between them. The CDR3 runs 15 residues. Here the CDR3 reads CASSQAHGGNQPQHF. In DNA, the CDR3 is TGTGCCAGCAGCCAAGCCCACGGGGGTAATCAGCCCCAGCATTTT.

The V gene is TRBV12-3 or TRBV12-4, the J gene TRBJ2-3; TRBD2 is a possible D gene (6 bases). This CDR3 is 15 amino acids long. V shed 1 base and J shed 0 bases, with 8 bases lying between them. The CDR3 reads CASSLDGSSTDTQYF. Here the CDR3 DNA reads TGTGCCAGCAGTTTAGACGGGAGCAGCACAGATACGCAGTATTTT.

The CDR3 here is CASSQGTEAFF. The CDR3 bases are TGTGCCAGCAGCCAGGGAACTGAAGCTTTCTTT. The rearrangement links TRBV3-1 to TRBJ1-1; D gene uncertain. Germline V gives CDR1 LGHDT, CDR2 YNNKEL (reference sequence). The germline V and J ends were trimmed by 3 bases and 5 bases, with 4 bases remaining between them. CDR3 size: 11 residues.

Notes on this clonotype: The junction departs from the called germline gene at one end, perhaps through a read error. The chain carries TRBV20-1 and TRBJ2-1; the D gene is possibly TRBD1 (5 bases). CDR1 and CDR2 from the germline V gene are DFQATT and SNEGSKA (reference sequence). The CDR3 is made up of 13 amino acids. CDR3: CSANLEADRRRLF. In DNA, the CDR3 is TGCAGTGCTAACCTCGAAGCAGACAGACGCCGCCTCTTC.